The 23 T cell receptor beta chains listed next were all sequenced from one sample in a study of response to subunit inactivated influenza vaccine. In TCRdb, the RT-PCR reads were re-called with MiXCR into one record per CDR3 protein. Among 450,000 to 550,000 distinct CDR3 sequences listed, about 25% were seen once. The specimen comprised CD4+ T cells sorted from PBMCs, sampled 5 days after vaccination. The source is a man in his fifties or sixties who received an inactivated influenza vaccine.

This chain joins TRBV25-1 and TRBJ2-1; perhaps D is TRBD1 or TRBD2 (5 bases each). Trimming removed 6 bases from V and 5 bases from J, with 20 bases in between. Germline CDR1 and CDR2: MGHDK and SYGVNS. The CDR3 is 16 amino acids. This CDR3 reads CASRGKEGRGHNEQFF. The DNA of the CDR3 is TGTGCCAGCAGGGGGAAAGAGGGTAGGGGACACAATGAGCAGTTCTTC.

The gene calls are TRBV20-1 and TRBJ2-7; the D gene is possibly TRBD1 (7 bases). The CDR3 spans 14 residues. Per germline, CDR1 DFQATT and CDR2 SNEGSKA (reference sequence). Trimming took off 6 bases at V and 2 bases at J, with 17 bases between the two ends. CDR3 in amino acids: CSAKPGQRAYEQYF. CDR3 DNA: TGCAGTGCCAAGCCGGGACAGCGGGCCTACGAGCAGTACTTC.

J is TRBJ2-1 and V is TRBV2, with D perhaps TRBD1 or TRBD2 (5 bases each). Germline V gene lookup returns CDR1 SNHLY and CDR2 FYNNEI. The CDR3 has 15 amino acids. V was cut by 6 bases and J by 8 bases, with 20 bases left in between. The CDR3, as DNA: TGTGCCAGCAGCCCCCTGACAGAGTCCGGGGATGAGCAGTTCTTC. As protein: CASSPLTESGDEQFF.

This clonotype turned up a few times. J is TRBJ2-4 and V is TRBV5-1; D is unclear. V was shortened by 0 bases and J by 8 bases, with 15 bases between the two germline ends. CDR1 and CDR2 from the germline V gene are SGHRS and YFSETQ. The CDR3 has 15 amino acids. The CDR3 nucleotides are TGCGCCAGCAGCTTGGGGACCCGACCTGGGGACATTCAGTACTTC. It yields the protein CASSLGTRPGDIQYF.

The gene calls are TRBV10-3 and TRBJ2-1; 10 nucleotides match TRBD2. The CDR3 sequence is 16 residues long. After removal of 4 bases from V and 4 bases from J, the junction contained 7 bases not matched to a gene. Germline values: CDR1 ENHRY, CDR2 SYGVKD. The CDR3 nucleotides are TGTGCCATCAGTGTTCTAGCGGGAGCTTTATACAATGAGCAGTTCTTC. It encodes CAISVLAGALYNEQFF.

This clonotype has at least ten counts. The genes are TRBV7-2 and TRBJ2-3; D unresolved. The V end lost 5 bases, the J end lost 1 base, and 13 bases lay between the germline ends. Germline lookup yields CDR1 SGHTA and CDR2 FQGNSA. This CDR3 region has 15 residues. The CDR3: CASSQSRLRTDTQYF. The DNA for the CDR3 is TGTGCCAGCAGCCAAAGTAGGCTTCGCACAGATACGCAGTATTTT. Supplemented by reference TRBV7-2 and TRBJ2-3, the full variable domain reads GAGVSQSPSNKVTEKGKDVELRCDPISGHTALYWYRQSLGQGLEFLIYFQGNSAPDKSGLPSDRFSAERTGGSVSTLTIQRTQQEDSAVYLCASSQSRLRTDTQYFGPGTRLTVL.

This chain links TRBV12-3 or TRBV12-4 with TRBJ2-1; D call uncertain. Trimming removed 3 bases at V and 15 bases at J, with 12 bases between. The CDR3 is 11 residues long. In nucleotides, the CDR3 is TGTGCCAGCAGTTTGAGTGTGGCGCGGTTCTTC. The encoded protein is CASSLSVARFF.

This clonotype showed up just a few times. The V gene is TRBV20-1, the J gene TRBJ1-5; 8 nucleotides align to TRBD1. The CDR3 totals 14 residues. Germline V gives CDR1 DFQATT, CDR2 SNEGSKA (reference sequence). J was trimmed by 6 bases and V by 5 bases; bases with no gene match: 9. CDR3 residues: CSADSRTGRQPQHF. CDR3 in DNA: TGCAGTGCTGACTCTAGGACAGGGCGTCAGCCCCAGCATTTT.

CDR3 sequence: CASSLGDRGRFF. Written as DNA, the CDR3 is TGCGCCAGCAGCTTGGGGGACAGGGGGCGGTTCTTC. J is TRBJ2-1 and V is TRBV5-1; TRBD1 agrees at 12 bases. This CDR3 has 12 residues. J was trimmed by 15 bases and V by 0 bases; bases with no gene match: 1. CDR1 SGHRS and CDR2 YFSETQ come from the germline V gene.

The V and J genes are TRBV6-5 and TRBJ1-6; D unresolved. The V gene lost 2 bases and the J gene lost 7 bases, with 12 bases spanning the gap. This CDR3 spans 15 amino acids. In germline, CDR1 is MNHEY, CDR2 SVGAGI. As DNA, the CDR3 is TGTGCCAGCAGTTACCTGGAGGGAGGGAATTCACCCCTCCACTTT. This encodes CASSYLEGGNSPLHF.

This clonotype was seen more than once but under ten times. V is TRBV12-3 or TRBV12-4 and J is TRBJ2-7; 11 bases align to TRBD1. This CDR3 region has 14 residues. J lost 4 bases, V lost 7 bases, and 6 bases had no gene match. The CDR3 sequence: CASTRTGGLYEQYF. The CDR3 DNA is TGTGCCAGCACCAGGACAGGGGGCCTGTACGAGCAGTACTTC.

This clonotype was counted a few times. The chain carries TRBV12-3 or TRBV12-4 and TRBJ1-4, with D possibly being TRBD1 (5 bases). The CDR3 length is 15 residues. The V gene lost 6 bases and the J gene lost 0 bases, with 11 bases spanning the gap. The CDR3 nucleotides are TGTGCCAGCAGAGCACCGGGGGCAACTAATGAAAAACTGTTTTTT. Encoded protein: CASRAPGATNEKLFF.

This chain links TRBV7-9 with TRBJ1-2; the D gene is possibly TRBD1 (6 bases). This CDR3 has 15 amino acids. Trimming removed 1 base at V and 4 bases at J, with 13 bases between. Looked up from germline, CDR1 is SEHNR and CDR2 is FQNEAQ (reference sequence). This CDR3 reads CASSLDGQYGYGYTF. The DNA for the CDR3 is TGTGCCAGCAGCTTAGATGGACAGTACGGCTATGGCTACACCTTC.

This rearrangement joins TRBV29-1 to TRBJ1-2; 10 nucleotides align to TRBD1. This CDR3 has 12 residues. CDR1 is SQVTM and CDR2 is ANQGSEA in the germline V gene. Losses at the gene ends were 4 bases for V and 8 bases for J; bases not matched to a gene: 4. CDR3 loop: CSVGGTGEGYTF. The CDR3 bases are TGCAGCGTTGGCGGGACAGGGGAAGGCTACACCTTC.

The sample holds a few counts of this clonotype. The chain carries TRBV12-3 or TRBV12-4 and TRBJ1-6; D remains unclear. The CDR3 consists of 15 residues. With 3 bases removed from V and 4 bases from J, the gap between germline ends came to 10 bases. CDR3 nucleotides: TGTGCCAGCAGTTTTAAGGCGGATTATAATTCACCCCTCCACTTT. This encodes CASSFKADYNSPLHF.

A note on this clonotype: The junction differs from germline at one of its ends, possibly a read error. The rearrangement uses TRBV7-9 and TRBJ2-7, with 7 bases identical to TRBD1. Germline CDR1 is SEHNR and CDR2 is FQNEAQ (reference sequence). The CDR3 extends over 14 amino acids. The CDR3 bases are TGTGCCAGCAGCTTCGACAGGGTCTCCCACGAGCAGTACTTC. It translates to CASSFDRVSHEQYF. The entire variable domain, with the rest obtained from reference TRBV7-9 and TRBJ2-7, is as follows: DTGVSQNPRHKITKRGQNVTFRCDPISEHNRLYWYRQTLGQGPEFLTYFQNEAQLEKSRLLSDRFSAERPKGSFSTLEIQRTEQGDSAMYLCASSFDRVSHEQYFGPGTRLTVT.

The V call is TRBV6-1, the J call TRBJ1-1; 7 nucleotides align to TRBD1. The CDR3 totals 14 residues. Germline loops: CDR1 MNHNS, CDR2 SASEGT. V lost 6 bases to trimming and J lost 4 bases; unmatched junction nucleotides: 8. The CDR3 nucleotides are TGTGCCAGCAGCCCCAGTCCAGGGGGCACTGAAGCTTTCTTT. Translation gives CASSPSPGGTEAFF.

This clonotype appeared a few times. V is TRBV5-1 and J is TRBJ2-6; no reliable D call. Germline V gene sequence: CDR1 SGHRS, CDR2 YFSETQ. The CDR3 has 15 residues. V was cut by 4 bases and J by 4 bases, with 12 bases left in between. For the CDR3, the DNA is TGCGCCAGCAGCCCCGACATCTCAGGGGCCAACGTCCTGACTTTC. It specifies CASSPDISGANVLTF.

The J gene is TRBJ2-6, the V gene TRBV18, with TRBD1 matching over 11 bases. The CDR3 runs 19 residues. Germline V lookup: CDR1 KGHSH, CDR2 LQKENI. V gave up 3 bases and J gave up 0 bases; unmatched junction bases: 7. The CDR3 coding sequence is TGTGCCAGCTCACCCCTCCCCGGGACAGGGGGCTCTGGGGCCAACGTCCTGACTTTC. Protein: CASSPLPGTGGSGANVLTF.

The genes are TRBV7-9 and TRBJ2-7, with TRBD1 matching over 7 bases. This CDR3 region has 14 residues. Trimming cost V 7 bases and J 2 bases; bases outside gene matches: 8. Per the germline V gene, CDR1 is SEHNR and CDR2 is FQNEAQ (reference sequence). CDR3 protein: CASTYTGATYEQYF. CDR3 DNA sequence: TGTGCCAGCACTTACACAGGGGCCACCTACGAGCAGTACTTC.

This clonotype was seen a few times. The chain carries TRBV6-1 and TRBJ2-3; TRBD2 agrees at 12 bases. Losses at the gene ends were 6 bases for V and 4 bases for J; bases not matched to a gene: 5. The V gene's germline CDR1 is MNHNS and CDR2 SASEGT. CDR3 length: 15 residues. This CDR3 is CASRPSGGASDTQYF. CDR3 DNA: TGTGCCAGCAGACCTAGCGGGGGGGCCTCAGATACGCAGTATTTT.

The chain combines TRBV30 with TRBJ2-2, with 9 bases that match TRBD1. Germline CDR1 and CDR2: GTSNPN and SVGIG (reference sequence). J lost 7 bases, V lost 2 bases, and 8 bases had no gene match. This CDR3 has 15 residues. For the CDR3, the DNA is TGTGCCTGGAGTAAATCCCGGACAGGGGTCGGGGAGCTGTTTTTT. Translating gives CAWSKSRTGVGELFF.

This chain connects TRBV12-3 or TRBV12-4 to TRBJ2-3, with TRBD2 matching 10 bases. The CDR3 is 11 amino acids. The CDR3 DNA reads TGTGCAAGCGGGAGGGGACGTACGCAGTATTTT. Protein product: CASGRGRTQYF.